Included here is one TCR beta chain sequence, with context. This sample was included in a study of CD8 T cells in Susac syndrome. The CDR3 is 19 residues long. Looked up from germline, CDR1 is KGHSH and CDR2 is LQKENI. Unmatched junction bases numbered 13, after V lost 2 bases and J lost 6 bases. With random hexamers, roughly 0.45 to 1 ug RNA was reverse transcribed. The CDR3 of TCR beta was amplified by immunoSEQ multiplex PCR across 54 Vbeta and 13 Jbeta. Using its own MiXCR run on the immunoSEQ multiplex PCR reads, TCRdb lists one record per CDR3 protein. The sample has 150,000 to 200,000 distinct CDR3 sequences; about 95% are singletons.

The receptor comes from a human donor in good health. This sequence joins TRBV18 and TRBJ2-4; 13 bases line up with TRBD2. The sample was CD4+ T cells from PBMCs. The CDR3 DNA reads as TGTGCCAGCTCACCAGTTGGTGGACTAGCGGGGGTCGATGGAAACATTCAGTACTTC. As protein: CASSPVGGLAGVDGNIQYF.